This T cell receptor (beta chain) was captured by sequencing in a study of cytomegalovirus exposure and HLA in healthy donors. Study details: The study placed about 81% of its roughly 400 genotyped donors in the Caucasian-associated ancestry cluster.

About this clone itself: Its specificity is not known.

Study outcomes and limitations: Earlier findings revealed that most TCR beta V segments proved productive either about 87% or about 30% of the time. Later work showed greater clonal expansion in HLA-associated TCR beta chains than in equally common others.

Germline values: CDR1 KGHSH, CDR2 LQKENI. The CDR3 consists of 13 residues. Between the trimmed V and J ends, which lost 4 bases and 5 bases, there was a span of 11 bases. Amplification used 60 Vbeta primers and 13 Jbeta primers. The repertoire was sequenced with immunoSEQ multiplex PCR; TCRdb's copy has only in-frame clones and lacks some. The sample records roughly 190,000 clones, around 77% being singletons. What was sequenced was PBMCs. The sequence was obtained from a female donor in good health and CMV-seronegative. V gene TRBV18 combines with J gene TRBJ2-5; TRBD1 might be the D (6 bases). For the CDR3, the DNA is TGTGCCAGCTCACGGGGAGACAGGGAGACCCAGTACTTC. This gives the protein CASSRGDRETQYF.